Shown below are 9 T cell receptor beta chains from a single sample sequenced in a study of T cells in Graves' hyperthyroidism and ophthalmopathy (dated by TCRdb to between 2018 and 2020). Library creation used multiplex PCR. Sequenced on an Illumina HiSeq 2000. The TCR beta CDR3 regions were amplified from RNA transcripts. The first round of RT-PCR for the TCR CDR3 was performed with the HTBI primer set and the Qiagen OneStep RT-PCR kit. TCRdb reanalyzed the raw reads on its own, using fastp at Q25 for trimming and MiXCR for clone calling, and kept in-frame beta chains. Duplicate CDR3 protein sequences are folded into a single record with the most common DNA and genes. This sample gives nearly 600,000 distinct CDR3 sequences in total; roughly 14% of them show up just once. The ten largest make up 5% to 7% of the sample. The sequenced material came from blood. Receptors originate from a woman in her thirties with Graves' hyperthyroidism that later progressed to Graves' ophthalmopathy.

This clonotype was observed a few times. The chain couples TRBV3-1 to TRBJ2-7, with D tentatively TRBD1 (6 bases). Germline CDR1 reads LGHDT; CDR2 reads YNNKEL (reference sequence). The CDR3 spans 14 residues. Deletions cut 0 bases from V and 2 bases from J, with 8 bases between. In DNA form, the CDR3 reads TGTGCCAGCAGCCAAGAAAACAGGGCCTACGAGCAGTACTTC. It translates to CASSQENRAYEQYF.

This clonotype was observed at least ten times. This chain links TRBV9 with TRBJ1-4; weak D call: TRBD1 (5 bases). The CDR3 extends over 13 amino acids. Trimming took off 2 bases at V and 8 bases at J, with 10 bases between the two ends. Germline-derived CDR1 and CDR2 are SGDLS and YYNGEE. CDR3 amino acids: CASSVDSTEKLFF. The CDR3 region has the DNA TGTGCCAGCAGCGTCGACAGTACGGAAAAACTGTTTTTT.

This clonotype came up a few times. V gene TRBV12-5 combines with J gene TRBJ2-2, with D unresolved. Per germline, CDR1 LGHNT and CDR2 FRNRAP. This CDR3 has 15 amino acids. V was trimmed by 0 bases and J by 6 bases, leaving 11 bases between them. Here the CDR3 reads CASGLVQGRPGELFF. CDR3 in DNA: TGTGCTAGTGGTTTGGTACAAGGAAGGCCCGGGGAGCTGTTTTTT.

The table lists this clonotype with many counts. The V gene is TRBV7-3, the J gene TRBJ2-2; TRBD2 matches 9 bases. The CDR3 is 14 amino acids. The trim removed 5 bases at V and 4 bases at J, leaving 2 bases unmatched. The germline gives CDR1 SGHTA, CDR2 FQGTGA. The chain's CDR3 is CASSKTSGTGELFF. CDR3 coding DNA: TGTGCCAGCAGCAAGACTAGCGGCACCGGGGAGCTGTTTTTT. Full variable domain (outside the CDR3, taken from reference TRBV7-3 and TRBJ2-2): GAGVSQTPSNKVTEKGKYVELRCDPISGHTALYWYRQSLGQGPEFLIYFQGTGAADDSGLPNDRFFAVRPEGSVSTLKIQRTERGDSAVYLCASSKTSGTGELFFGEGSRLTVL.

The genes are TRBV18 and TRBJ2-2; D is undetermined. V gave up 0 bases and J gave up 4 bases, with 6 bases separating them. In germline, CDR1 is KGHSH, CDR2 LQKENI. This CDR3 has 14 residues. For the CDR3, the DNA is TGTGCCAGCTCACCACCGGGGTTCACCGGGGAGCTGTTTTTT. Translated, it gives CASSPPGFTGELFF.

To note about this clonotype: Sequence at one end of the junction differs from germline and may be a read error. The rearrangement joins TRBV6-2 or TRBV6-3 to TRBJ2-7, with 10 bases matching TRBD2. Germline lookup yields CDR1 MNHEY and CDR2 SVGEGT. The CDR3 contains 14 residues. In DNA, the CDR3 is TGTGCCAGCAGTTGGTCTAGCGGGAGCTACGGGCAGTACTTC. Its translation is CASSWSSGSYGQYF.

The chain recombines TRBV14 with TRBJ2-1; 11 bases are a match to TRBD2. CDR3 size: 16 residues. V gave up 2 bases and J gave up 2 bases; unmatched junction bases: 2. Germline CDR1 and CDR2: SGHDN and FVKESK. This CDR3 is CASSQLAGGAYNEQFF. DNA of the CDR3: TGTGCCAGCAGCCAACTAGCGGGAGGAGCCTACAATGAGCAGTTCTTC.

This clonotype was picked up many times. The chain is built from TRBV25-1 and TRBJ1-1, with D uncertain. V was clipped by 6 bases and J by 7 bases, with 15 bases between them. Germline-derived CDR1 and CDR2 are MGHDK and SYGVNS. CDR3 length: 13 residues. CDR3 DNA sequence: TGTGCCAGCAGCGCTGCGGGCAGCAGTGAAGCTTTCTTT. Translated, it gives CASSAAGSSEAFF.

The gene calls are TRBV19 and TRBJ1-2; TRBD1 is a possible D gene (6 bases). Trimming shortened V by 10 bases and J by 8 bases, and 23 bases separated the two germline ends. CDR3 size: 14 residues. CDR1 is LNHDA and CDR2 is SQIVND in the germline V gene (reference sequence). In DNA, the CDR3 is TGTGCCACCCAACGGGGGGCCGACCGGCGCGGCTACACCTTC. Translation gives CATQRGADRRGYTF.